The clone carrying this T cell receptor beta chain turned up a few times. Its antigen is undetermined. The CDR3 covers 16 residues. CDR1 and CDR2 from the germline V gene are SGHVS and FNYEAQ. Unmatched junction bases numbered 12, after V lost 5 bases and J lost 7 bases. The record originates from a study of T cells in Graves' hyperthyroidism and ophthalmopathy. Ophthalmopathy cases met thresholds of Clinical Activity Score at least 3, NOSPECS grade at least 4 and duration under 3 months. It was RNA transcripts that yielded the amplified TCR beta CDR3 regions. TCR CDR3 regions were first amplified by RT-PCR with HTBI primers. TCRdb itself ran the multiplex PCR reads through MiXCR, one entry per CDR3 protein. The table includes about 250,000 distinct CDR3 sequences, around 24% detected once. Findings and caveats of the study: Also found in blood were most expanded thyroid clonotypes above 0.001.

V gene TRBV7-6 combines with J gene TRBJ2-5, with 11 bases fitting TRBD1. The sequence was collected from a middle-aged woman with Graves' ophthalmopathy. The sequencing sample was made of blood. The CDR3 sequence is CASSRRDRGGSGTQYF. CDR3 in DNA: TGTGCCAGCAGCCGACGGGACAGGGGGGGGTCTGGGACCCAGTACTTC.